The 13 T cell receptor beta chains below all came from one sample that was sequenced in a study of neurological immune-mediated disorders. In TCRdb, the 5' RACE reads were re-called with MiXCR into one record per CDR3 protein. Of approximately 47,000 distinct CDR3 sequences in the sample, roughly 13% were seen once. This sample's time point: longitudinal time-point 3. Sequencing input: PBMCs. These receptors were collected from a male donor with HTLV-1-associated myelopathy (HAM/TSP).

At least ten counts were recorded for this clonotype. This chain connects TRBV5-1 to TRBJ2-5; 10 bases match TRBD1. Trimming removed 4 bases from V and 2 bases from J; junction bases left unmatched: 5. The CDR3 consists of 15 residues. Germline V gene data show CDR1 as SGHRS and CDR2 as YFSETQ. CDR3 coding DNA: TGCGCCAGCAGCACGGGACAGGGGCCTCAAGAGACCCAGTACTTC. This sequence encodes CASSTGQGPQETQYF. The full variable domain, completed using reference TRBV5-1 and TRBJ2-5, is KAGVTQTPRYLIKTRGQQVTLSCSPISGHRSVSWYQQTPGQGLQFLFEYFSETQRNKGNFPGRFSGRQFSNSRSEMNVSTLELGDSALYLCASSTGQGPQETQYFGPGTRLLVL.

This clonotype was picked up many times. The V and J genes are TRBV11-2 and TRBJ1-5; possible D gene TRBD1, 5 bases. V was clipped by 4 bases and J by 4 bases, with 11 bases between them. CDR3 length: 14 residues. Germline V gives CDR1 SGHAT, CDR2 FQNNGV. The CDR3 loop reads CASSWGRPNQPQHF. The CDR3 DNA is TGTGCCAGCAGCTGGGGGAGACCAAATCAGCCCCAGCATTTT.

This clonotype was counted at least ten times. The chain carries TRBV20-1 and TRBJ1-2, with 8 bases fitting TRBD1. The germline V gene encodes CDR1 DFQATT and CDR2 SNEGSKA (reference sequence). This CDR3 comprises 15 residues. The V segment lost 0 bases and the J segment 3 bases; nucleotides outside the gene matches: 6. DNA of the CDR3: TGCAGTGCTAGAGACCGACAGGGGTGGGACTATGGCTACACCTTC. As protein: CSARDRQGWDYGYTF.

This clonotype was detected many times. This rearrangement joins TRBV5-1 to TRBJ1-1; D is unclear. This CDR3 region has 14 residues. CDR1 is SGHRS, CDR2 YFSETQ, per germline. V lost 5 bases to trimming and J lost 2 bases, with 13 bases between them. The CDR3 DNA reads TGCGCCAGCAGTTCGGACCCCTCAAACACTGAAGCTTTCTTT. Its protein is CASSSDPSNTEAFF.

In DNA, the CDR3 is TGCGCCAGCAGCTTGGGTGTGACAGGGGTTAATGAGCAGTTCTTC. Translation gives CASSLGVTGVNEQFF. The J gene is TRBJ2-1, the V gene TRBV5-1; 8 bases are shared with TRBD1. The CDR3 spans 15 residues. CDR1 is SGHRS and CDR2 is YFSETQ in the germline V gene. J was trimmed by 7 bases and V by 0 bases; bases with no gene match: 6.

This clonotype came up a few times. The chain combines TRBV5-5 with TRBJ1-4; D might be TRBD1 (6 bases). The CDR3 consists of 19 residues. Germline assignment: CDR1 SGHKS and CDR2 YYEKEE (reference sequence). Between the trimmed V and J ends, which lost 3 bases and 7 bases, there was a span of 28 bases. The CDR3 is CASSYFRPPALGQSEKLFF. The CDR3 bases are TGTGCCAGCAGCTACTTCAGGCCCCCCGCCTTAGGACAGTCTGAAAAACTGTTTTTT.

This clonotype appeared many times. The chain uses TRBV2 and TRBJ1-4, with a tentative D call TRBD1 (5 bases). CDR3 size: 15 residues. Germline values: CDR1 SNHLY, CDR2 FYNNEI. V dropped 7 bases and J dropped 2 bases, with 14 bases sitting between them. The CDR3 loop reads CASNFDSTTNEKLFF. The CDR3 bases are TGTGCCAGCAACTTCGACAGTACGACTAATGAAAAACTGTTTTTT.

This clonotype was seen at least ten times. The rearrangement links TRBV25-1 to TRBJ2-7; 8 bases map to TRBD1. CDR1 is MGHDK, CDR2 SYGVNS, per germline. The CDR3 is 14 amino acids. V was clipped by 3 bases and J by 7 bases; unmatched bases: 8. The CDR3 protein is CASSDSRQGWEQYF. The CDR3 DNA reads as TGTGCCAGCAGTGATTCCCGACAGGGGTGGGAGCAGTACTTC.

The rearrangement joins TRBV5-1 to TRBJ2-5, with D maybe TRBD1 (6 bases). Germline CDR1 reads SGHRS; CDR2 reads YFSETQ. This CDR3 has 15 amino acids. The ends were cut back, 0 bases at V and 5 bases at J, with 14 bases in the middle. In DNA, the CDR3 is TGCGCCAGCAGCTTGGTGGGGGCATCCGTGGAGACCCAGTACTTC. Residues: CASSLVGASVETQYF.

This clonotype was seen at least ten times. V usage is TRBV7-2 and J usage is TRBJ2-3; 7 nucleotides match TRBD2. The V gene's germline CDR1 is SGHTA and CDR2 FQGNSA. The CDR3 length is 16 residues. The V and J ends lost 0 bases and 4 bases, in that order; junction bases with no gene match: 7. The CDR3 sequence is CASSLAGTAGADTQYF. CDR3 nucleotides: TGTGCCAGCAGCTTAGCTGGGACGGCGGGGGCAGATACGCAGTATTTT. Full variable domain (remainder filled in from reference TRBV7-2 and TRBJ2-3): GAGVSQSPSNKVTEKGKDVELRCDPISGHTALYWYRQSLGQGLEFLIYFQGNSAPDKSGLPSDRFSAERTGGSVSTLTIQRTQQEDSAVYLCASSLAGTAGADTQYFGPGTRLTVL.

Ten or more counts support this clonotype. The chain joins TRBV28 to TRBJ1-2; weak D call: TRBD1 (5 bases). This CDR3 region has 14 residues. Trimming cost V 6 bases and J 2 bases, with 13 bases left between them. Germline CDR1 and CDR2: MDHEN and SYDVKM. The CDR3 spells CASRPGGGNYGYTF. Written as DNA, the CDR3 is TGTGCCAGCAGGCCCGGGGGAGGGAACTATGGCTACACCTTC.

In its sample, this clonotype was seen a few times. With a much larger clone just one base away, this may be a read error. This chain connects TRBV12-3 or TRBV12-4 to TRBJ2-7; D gene ambiguous. Trimming removed 3 bases at V and 9 bases at J, with 9 bases between. CDR3 length: 11 residues. CDR3 nucleotides: TGTGCCAGCAGTTTTGGTATCGGGCAGTACTTC. It translates to CASSFGIGQYF.

This clonotype has ten or more counts. The chain joins TRBV4-3 to TRBJ2-3, with D maybe TRBD1 (5 bases). V lost 0 bases and J 7 bases, leaving 14 bases between the germline ends. The V gene's germline CDR1 is LGHNA and CDR2 YSLEER. The CDR3 is 15 residues long. CDR3 bases: TGCGCCAGCAGCCAAGACTTTACAGGCCTATATACGCAGTATTTT. Translating it yields CASSQDFTGLYTQYF.